This TCR beta chain emerged from a study of cytomegalovirus exposure and HLA in healthy donors. In its sample, this clone was seen once. The CDR3 length is 16 residues. V shed 6 bases, J shed 3 bases, and the junction held 9 bases outside the gene matches. The germline CDR1 and CDR2 sequences are SNHLY and FYNNEI. PCR amplification relied on 60 Vbeta primers (plus 13 Jbeta primers). This table comes from immunoSEQ multiplex PCR, and its TCRdb copy is limited to in-frame clones, with some not included. Seen here are roughly 130,000 clones, approximately 57% observed once, and the top ten hold 1.8%. The sequence was collected from a male donor in good health and CMV-seronegative. Sample: PBMCs. V is TRBV2 and J is TRBJ1-5; 9 bases are a match to TRBD1. The CDR3 DNA sequence: TGTGCCAGCAGCGCTTTCCGGGACAGGGTCAATCAGCCCCAGCATTTT. Protein sequence: CASSAFRDRVNQPQHF. The full variable domain, its missing parts supplied by reference TRBV2 and TRBJ1-5, is EPEVTQTPSHQVTQMGQEVILRCVPISNHLYFYWYRQILGQKVEFLVSFYNNEISEKSEIFDDQFSVERPDGSNFTLKIRSTKLEDSAMYFCASSAFRDRVNQPQHFGDGTRLSIL.